Listed below are T cell receptor beta chains from one sample, sequenced in a study of T cell responses to AZD1222 COVID-19 vaccine. TCRdb's table, derived via immunoSEQ multiplex PCR, lists solely in-frame clones and lacks some. Among about 150,000 clones, about nine tenths were seen once, and the ten largest hold 1.8%. The sequenced sample was peripheral blood, obtained on day 0 of AZD1222 vaccination. These receptors originate from an adult in good health. Each CDR3 is given with its conserved first and last residue. D genes are given only for firm matches. Only part of the rows carry a size: once, few, many, or a class if the clone is expanded.

clone_size: .
cdr3_length: 12
d_call: TRBD1
j_call: TRBJ2-3
v_call: TRBV3-1/TRBV3-2
cdr3_aa: CASSYWTGIQYF
cdr3_nt: TGTGCCAGCAGCTACTGGACAGGGATACAGTATTTT

clone_size: .
cdr3_length: 15
d_call: TRBD1
j_call: TRBJ2-1
v_call: TRBV18
cdr3_aa: CASSREGTGDNEQFF
cdr3_nt: TGTGCCAGCTCGCGAGAAGGGACAGGAGACAATGAGCAGTTCTTC

clone_size: .
cdr3_length: 16
d_call: TRBD2
j_call: TRBJ2-1
v_call: TRBV7-3
cdr3_aa: CASSLGTSRSYNEQFF
cdr3_nt: TGTGCCAGCAGCTTAGGGACTAGCAGGTCCTACAATGAGCAGTTCTTC

clone_size: .
cdr3_length: 15
d_call: .
j_call: TRBJ2-2
v_call: TRBV25-1
cdr3_aa: CASSATGGTLGELFF
cdr3_nt: TGTGCCAGCAGTGCAACTGGAGGGACACTCGGGGAGCTGTTTTTT

clone_size: once
cdr3_length: 13
d_call: .
j_call: TRBJ2-5
v_call: TRBV5-4
cdr3_aa: CASRTQQKETQYF
cdr3_nt: TGTGCCAGCAGGACACAGCAGAAAGAGACCCAGTACTTC

clone_size: few
cdr3_length: 16
d_call: .
j_call: TRBJ2-1
v_call: TRBV9
cdr3_aa: CASSAFGTDTYNEQFF
cdr3_nt: TGTGCCAGCAGCGCCTTCGGGACTGACACCTACAATGAGCAGTTCTTC

clone_size: .
cdr3_length: 14
d_call: .
j_call: TRBJ1-2
v_call: TRBV5-6
cdr3_aa: CASSPRGGRDGYTF
cdr3_nt: TGTGCCAGCAGCCCTCGTGGCGGTCGAGATGGCTACACCTTC

clone_size: .
cdr3_length: 14
d_call: TRBD2
j_call: TRBJ2-1
v_call: TRBV19
cdr3_aa: CASRLAGSYNEQFF
cdr3_nt: TGTGCCAGTAGGCTAGCGGGCTCCTACAATGAGCAGTTCTTC

clone_size: .
cdr3_length: 15
d_call: .
j_call: TRBJ1-1
v_call: TRBV5-1
cdr3_aa: CASSLAGNRNTEAFF
cdr3_nt: TGCGCCAGCAGCTTGGCTGGGAATCGGAACACTGAAGCTTTCTTT

clone_size: .
cdr3_length: 18
d_call: TRBD2
j_call: TRBJ2-6
v_call: TRBV5-1
cdr3_aa: CASSFGLAGSSGANVLTF
cdr3_nt: TGCGCCAGCAGCTTCGGACTAGCGGGCAGTTCTGGGGCCAACGTCCTGACTTTC

clone_size: .
cdr3_length: 16
d_call: .
j_call: TRBJ1-5
v_call: TRBV5-6
cdr3_aa: CASSLSGQWVHQPQHF
cdr3_nt: TGTGCCAGCAGCTTAAGTGGGCAATGGGTTCATCAGCCCCAGCATTTT

clone_size: few
cdr3_length: 17
d_call: TRBD1
j_call: TRBJ1-3
v_call: TRBV9
cdr3_aa: CASSAGQGLFRGNTIYF
cdr3_nt: TGTGCCAGCAGCGCAGGACAGGGGCTTTTTAGAGGAAACACCATATATTTT

clone_size: once
cdr3_length: 17
d_call: TRBD2
j_call: TRBJ2-7
v_call: TRBV5-1
cdr3_aa: CASSLGSTSGRGGEQYF
cdr3_nt: TGCGCCAGCAGCTTGGGTTCGACTAGCGGGAGGGGTGGCGAGCAGTACTTC

clone_size: few
cdr3_length: 13
d_call: .
j_call: TRBJ1-1
v_call: TRBV3-1/TRBV3-2
cdr3_aa: CASNLVGDTEAFF
cdr3_nt: TGTGCCAGCAACCTGGTAGGGGACACTGAAGCTTTCTTT

clone_size: .
cdr3_length: 14
d_call: TRBD1
j_call: TRBJ1-2
v_call: TRBV18
cdr3_aa: CASSGGQIDYGYTF
cdr3_nt: TGTGCCAGCTCGGGGGGACAGATCGACTATGGCTACACCTTC

clone_size: .
cdr3_length: 15
d_call: TRBD1
j_call: TRBJ1-6
v_call: TRBV7-8
cdr3_aa: CASSLDRAQNSPLHF
cdr3_nt: TGTGCCAGCAGCCTCGACAGGGCTCAGAATTCACCCCTCCACTTT

clone_size: .
cdr3_length: 12
d_call: .
j_call: TRBJ2-2
v_call: TRBV7-3
cdr3_aa: CASSPPAGELFF
cdr3_nt: TGTGCCAGCAGCCCTCCTGCGGGGGAGCTGTTTTTT

clone_size: .
cdr3_length: 14
d_call: .
j_call: TRBJ1-2
v_call: TRBV6-5
cdr3_aa: CASSYSRGFYGYTF
cdr3_nt: TGTGCCAGCAGTTACTCGCGGGGATTCTATGGCTACACCTTC

clone_size: .
cdr3_length: 13
d_call: .
j_call: TRBJ1-1
v_call: TRBV13
cdr3_aa: CASSLLEVSEAFF
cdr3_nt: TGTGCCAGCAGCTTATTGGAGGTTTCGGAGGCTTTCTTT

clone_size: .
cdr3_length: 16
d_call: TRBD2
j_call: TRBJ2-5
v_call: TRBV19
cdr3_aa: CASRPGLAGGVRTQYF
cdr3_nt: TGTGCCAGTAGACCAGGACTAGCGGGAGGAGTTAGGACCCAGTACTTC

clone_size: .
cdr3_length: 13
d_call: .
j_call: TRBJ2-7
v_call: TRBV2
cdr3_aa: CASSGGQIYEQYF
cdr3_nt: TGTGCCAGCAGTGGTGGACAGATCTACGAGCAGTACTTC

clone_size: .
cdr3_length: 14
d_call: .
j_call: TRBJ2-3
v_call: TRBV28
cdr3_aa: CASSFSRGPDTQYF
cdr3_nt: TGTGCCAGCAGTTTTTCTAGAGGTCCAGATACGCAGTATTTT

clone_size: .
cdr3_length: 13
d_call: .
j_call: TRBJ2-2
v_call: TRBV7-3
cdr3_aa: CASSRGPGGELFF
cdr3_nt: TGTGCCAGCAGCAGAGGACCGGGCGGGGAGCTGTTTTTT

clone_size: .
cdr3_length: 16
d_call: .
j_call: TRBJ2-7
v_call: TRBV6-5
cdr3_aa: CASSYSIVRHYYEQYF
cdr3_nt: TGTGCCAGCAGTTACTCGATCGTCAGGCACTACTACGAGCAGTACTTC

clone_size: .
cdr3_length: 10
d_call: .
j_call: TRBJ1-4
v_call: TRBV6-5
cdr3_aa: CASGFEKLFF
cdr3_nt: TGTGCCAGCGGGTTCGAAAAACTGTTTTTT

clone_size: .
cdr3_length: 12
d_call: .
j_call: TRBJ2-3
v_call: TRBV24-1
cdr3_aa: CATSDFGPTQYF
cdr3_nt: TGTGCCACCAGTGATTTTGGACCTACGCAGTATTTT

clone_size: .
cdr3_length: 16
d_call: .
j_call: TRBJ1-1
v_call: TRBV14
cdr3_aa: CASSQVPGLMNTEAFF
cdr3_nt: TGTGCCAGCAGCCAAGTACCAGGGTTAATGAACACTGAAGCTTTCTTT

clone_size: .
cdr3_length: 16
d_call: TRBD2
j_call: TRBJ2-2
v_call: TRBV3-1/TRBV3-2
cdr3_aa: CASSQLLAGVSGELFF
cdr3_nt: TGTGCCAGCAGCCAATTACTAGCGGGAGTTTCCGGGGAGCTGTTTTTT

clone_size: .
cdr3_length: 11
d_call: .
j_call: TRBJ2-7
v_call: TRBV20-1
cdr3_aa: CSARDVYEQYF
cdr3_nt: TGCAGTGCTAGAGACGTATACGAGCAGTACTTC

clone_size: .
cdr3_length: 17
d_call: .
j_call: TRBJ1-5
v_call: TRBV27
cdr3_aa: CASSLWGGKASNQPQHF
cdr3_nt: TGTGCCAGCAGTTTATGGGGTGGGAAAGCGAGCAATCAGCCCCAGCATTTT

clone_size: .
cdr3_length: 14
d_call: TRBD1
j_call: TRBJ1-1
v_call: TRBV28
cdr3_aa: CASSLETGGDEAFF
cdr3_nt: TGTGCCAGCAGTTTAGAAACAGGGGGCGATGAAGCTTTCTTT

clone_size: .
cdr3_length: 14
d_call: .
j_call: TRBJ1-1
v_call: TRBV2
cdr3_aa: CASSLKGKPPEAFF
cdr3_nt: TGTGCCAGCAGTTTAAAGGGGAAGCCGCCTGAAGCTTTCTTT

clone_size: .
cdr3_length: 13
d_call: .
j_call: TRBJ1-1
v_call: TRBV6-5
cdr3_aa: CASSYRGNTEAFF
cdr3_nt: TGTGCCAGCAGTTACCGGGGTAACACTGAAGCTTTCTTT

clone_size: once
cdr3_length: 14
d_call: TRBD1
j_call: TRBJ2-7
v_call: TRBV19
cdr3_aa: CASSTGTGTYEQYF
cdr3_nt: TGTGCCAGTAGTACCGGGACAGGTACCTACGAGCAGTACTTC

clone_size: .
cdr3_length: 13
d_call: .
j_call: TRBJ2-3
v_call: TRBV5-1
cdr3_aa: CASSFQPGDTQYF
cdr3_nt: TGCGCCAGCAGCTTCCAACCGGGGGATACGCAGTATTTT

clone_size: .
cdr3_length: 13
d_call: .
j_call: TRBJ2-7
v_call: TRBV6-2/TRBV6-3
cdr3_aa: CASSAGRDYEQYF
cdr3_nt: TGTGCCAGCAGCGCAGGGAGAGACTACGAGCAGTACTTC

clone_size: .
cdr3_length: 15
d_call: .
j_call: TRBJ1-6
v_call: TRBV4-1
cdr3_aa: CASSQVLLQGTPLHF
cdr3_nt: TGCGCCAGCAGCCAAGTTCTTCTACAGGGCACACCCCTCCACTTT

clone_size: .
cdr3_length: 14
d_call: TRBD1
j_call: TRBJ2-2
v_call: TRBV6-5
cdr3_aa: CASRQGARTGELFF
cdr3_nt: TGTGCCAGCAGGCAGGGGGCGCGGACCGGGGAGCTGTTTTTT

clone_size: .
cdr3_length: 14
d_call: .
j_call: TRBJ2-3
v_call: TRBV6-5
cdr3_aa: CASSRRELTDTQYF
cdr3_nt: TGTGCCAGCAGTCGTAGGGAGCTGACAGATACGCAGTATTTT

clone_size: .
cdr3_length: 18
d_call: .
j_call: TRBJ2-3
v_call: TRBV6-2/TRBV6-3
cdr3_aa: CASSSTAGASARTDTQYF
cdr3_nt: TGTGCCAGCAGTTCCACCGCCGGGGCTAGCGCCCGCACAGATACGCAGTATTTT

clone_size: .
cdr3_length: 13
d_call: TRBD1
j_call: TRBJ1-1
v_call: TRBV27
cdr3_aa: CASSADWTGRAFF
cdr3_nt: TGTGCCAGCAGTGCAGACTGGACAGGAAGGGCTTTCTTT

clone_size: .
cdr3_length: 16
d_call: .
j_call: TRBJ2-5
v_call: TRBV24-1
cdr3_aa: CATSDLKGVGEETQYF
cdr3_nt: TGTGCCACCAGTGATTTAAAGGGGGTCGGAGAAGAGACCCAGTACTTC

clone_size: .
cdr3_length: 16
d_call: TRBD2
j_call: TRBJ2-2
v_call: TRBV19
cdr3_aa: CASSRLAGPNTGELFF
cdr3_nt: TGTGCCAGTAGCAGACTAGCGGGACCGAACACCGGGGAGCTGTTTTTT

clone_size: .
cdr3_length: 15
d_call: .
j_call: TRBJ2-1
v_call: TRBV18
cdr3_aa: CASSPPPDGLEVQFF
cdr3_nt: TGTGCCAGCTCACCACCTCCGGACGGGCTAGAGGTGCAGTTCTTC

clone_size: .
cdr3_length: 16
d_call: TRBD1
j_call: TRBJ2-3
v_call: TRBV7-2
cdr3_aa: CASSPGQGIVADTQYF
cdr3_nt: TGTGCCAGCAGCCCAGGACAGGGGATTGTCGCAGATACGCAGTATTTT

clone_size: .
cdr3_length: 13
d_call: .
j_call: TRBJ1-2
v_call: TRBV4-1
cdr3_aa: CASSFTGWDGYTF
cdr3_nt: TGCGCCAGCAGCTTTACAGGCTGGGATGGCTACACCTTC

clone_size: .
cdr3_length: 16
d_call: .
j_call: TRBJ1-4
v_call: TRBV4-3
cdr3_aa: CASSLMGGAANEKLFF
cdr3_nt: TGCGCCAGCAGCCTAATGGGGGGAGCGGCTAATGAAAAACTGTTTTTT

clone_size: .
cdr3_length: 17
d_call: .
j_call: TRBJ2-1
v_call: TRBV15
cdr3_aa: CATSRGGGESRRNKQFF
cdr3_nt: TGTGCCACCAGCAGAGGAGGAGGGGAGTCCCGTCGTAACAAGCAGTTCTTC

clone_size: .
cdr3_length: 15
d_call: .
j_call: TRBJ1-1
v_call: TRBV4-3
cdr3_aa: CASSQEGFANTEAFF
cdr3_nt: TGCGCCAGCAGCCAAGAAGGATTCGCCAACACTGAAGCTTTCTTT

clone_size: once
cdr3_length: 13
d_call: .
j_call: TRBJ1-4
v_call: TRBV5-5
cdr3_aa: CASSLSSWEKLFF
cdr3_nt: TGTGCCAGCAGCTTGTCATCGTGGGAAAAACTGTTTTTT